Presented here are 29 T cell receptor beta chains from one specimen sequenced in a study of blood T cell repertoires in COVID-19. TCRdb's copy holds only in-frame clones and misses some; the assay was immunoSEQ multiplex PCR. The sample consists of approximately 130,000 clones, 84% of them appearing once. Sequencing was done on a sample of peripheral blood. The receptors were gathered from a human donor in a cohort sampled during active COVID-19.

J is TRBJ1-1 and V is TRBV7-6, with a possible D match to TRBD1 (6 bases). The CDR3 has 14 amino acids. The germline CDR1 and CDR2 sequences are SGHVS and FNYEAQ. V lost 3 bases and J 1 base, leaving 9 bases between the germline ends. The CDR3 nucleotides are TGTGCCAGCAGCTTGGGGACACCGAACACTGAAGCTTTCTTT. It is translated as CASSLGTPNTEAFF.

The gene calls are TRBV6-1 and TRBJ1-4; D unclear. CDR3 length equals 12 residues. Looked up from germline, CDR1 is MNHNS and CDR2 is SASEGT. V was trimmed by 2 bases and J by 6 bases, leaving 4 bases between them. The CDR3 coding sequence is TGTGCCAGCAGTGAACAGGATGAAAAACTGTTTTTT. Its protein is CASSEQDEKLFF.

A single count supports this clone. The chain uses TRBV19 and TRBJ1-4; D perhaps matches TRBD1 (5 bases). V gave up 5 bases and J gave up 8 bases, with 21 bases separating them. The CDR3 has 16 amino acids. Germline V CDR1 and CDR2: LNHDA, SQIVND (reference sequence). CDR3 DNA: TGTGCCAGTAGTTCGTCAGGGAGGGATGGAACCGAAAAACTGTTTTTT. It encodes CASSSSGRDGTEKLFF. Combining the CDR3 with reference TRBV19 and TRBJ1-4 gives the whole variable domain DGGITQSPKYLFRKEGQNVTLSCEQNLNHDAMYWYRQDPGQGLRLIYYSQIVNDFQKGDIAEGYSVSREKKESFPLTVTSAQKNPTAFYLCASSSSGRDGTEKLFFGSGTQLSVL.

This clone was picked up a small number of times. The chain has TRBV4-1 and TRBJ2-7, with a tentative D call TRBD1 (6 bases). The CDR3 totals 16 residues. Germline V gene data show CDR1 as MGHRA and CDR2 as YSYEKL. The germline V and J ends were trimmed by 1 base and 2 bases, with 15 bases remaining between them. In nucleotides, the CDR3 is TGCGCCAGCAGCCAAGGTCTGGGGGCTAAAACCTACGAGCAGTACTTC. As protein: CASSQGLGAKTYEQYF.

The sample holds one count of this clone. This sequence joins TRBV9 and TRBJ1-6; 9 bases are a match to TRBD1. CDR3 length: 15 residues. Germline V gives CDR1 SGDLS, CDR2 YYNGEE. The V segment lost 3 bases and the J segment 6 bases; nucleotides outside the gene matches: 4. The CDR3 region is CASSEQGASNSPLHF. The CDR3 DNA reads TGTGCCAGCAGCGAACAGGGGGCATCTAATTCACCCCTCCACTTT.

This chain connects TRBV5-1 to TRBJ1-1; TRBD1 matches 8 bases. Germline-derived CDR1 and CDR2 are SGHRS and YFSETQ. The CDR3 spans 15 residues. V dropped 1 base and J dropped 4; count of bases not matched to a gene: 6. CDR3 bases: TGCGCCAGCAGCTTGAGGCAGGGGGCTGGCACTGAAGCTTTCTTT. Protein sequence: CASSLRQGAGTEAFF.

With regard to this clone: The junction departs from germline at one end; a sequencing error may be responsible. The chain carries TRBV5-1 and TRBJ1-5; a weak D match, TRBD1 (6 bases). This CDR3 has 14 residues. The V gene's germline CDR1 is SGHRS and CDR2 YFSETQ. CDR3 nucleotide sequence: TGCGCCCGCAGCCGAGGGGGGGTAGGACAGCCCCAGCATTTT. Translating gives CARSRGGVGQPQHF.

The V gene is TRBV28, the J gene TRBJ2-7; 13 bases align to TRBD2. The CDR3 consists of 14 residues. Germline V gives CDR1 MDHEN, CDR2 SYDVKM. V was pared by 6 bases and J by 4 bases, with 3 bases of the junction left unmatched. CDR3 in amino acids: CASSPGLAGYEQYF. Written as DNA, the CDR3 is TGTGCCAGCAGCCCGGGACTAGCGGGGTACGAGCAGTACTTC.

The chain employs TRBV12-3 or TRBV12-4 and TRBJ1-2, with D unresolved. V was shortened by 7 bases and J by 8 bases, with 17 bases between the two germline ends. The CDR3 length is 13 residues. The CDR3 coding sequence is TGTGCCAGCACCAACACCCCAGTTTACGGCTACACCTTC. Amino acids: CASTNTPVYGYTF.

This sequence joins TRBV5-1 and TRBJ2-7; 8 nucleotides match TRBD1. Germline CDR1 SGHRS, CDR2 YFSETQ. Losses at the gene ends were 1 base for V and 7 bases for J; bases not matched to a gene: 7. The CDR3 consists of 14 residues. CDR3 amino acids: CASSLLDRAWEQYF. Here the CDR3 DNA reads TGCGCCAGCAGCTTGTTGGACAGGGCATGGGAGCAGTACTTC.

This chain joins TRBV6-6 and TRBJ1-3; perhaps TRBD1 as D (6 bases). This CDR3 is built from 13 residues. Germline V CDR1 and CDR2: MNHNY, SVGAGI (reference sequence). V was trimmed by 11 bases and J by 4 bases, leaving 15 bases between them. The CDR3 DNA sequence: TGTGCCGGCGGGGGCGCAGCCGGAAACACCATATATTTT. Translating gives CAGGGAAGNTIYF.

The CDR3 region has the DNA TGTGCCAGCAGTTACCCACAAGAGACCCAGTACTTC. Amino acid sequence: CASSYPQETQYF. This rearrangement joins TRBV6-2 or TRBV6-3 to TRBJ2-5; D is unresolved. The CDR3 is made up of 12 amino acids. The ends were cut back, 2 bases at V and 2 bases at J, with 3 bases in the middle. In germline, CDR1 is MNHEY, CDR2 SVGEGT.

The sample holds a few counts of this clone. The CDR3 DNA sequence: TGCAGCGCCTTAGCGGGAAGGGCAGATACGCAGTATTTT. Residues: CSALAGRADTQYF. The chain combines TRBV29-1 with TRBJ2-3; 8 positions match TRBD2. V lost 7 bases, J lost 4 bases, and 7 bases stayed unmatched. Germline loops: CDR1 SQVTM, CDR2 ANQGSEA. CDR3 length equals 13 residues.

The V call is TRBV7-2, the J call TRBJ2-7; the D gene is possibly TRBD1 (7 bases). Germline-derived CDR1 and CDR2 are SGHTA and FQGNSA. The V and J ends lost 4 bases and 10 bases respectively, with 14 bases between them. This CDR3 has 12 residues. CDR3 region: CASSSYQGGQYF. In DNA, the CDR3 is TGTGCCAGCAGCTCTTACCAGGGGGGCCAGTACTTC.

This CDR3 is CASSALFGSRENEKLFF. CDR3 sequence (DNA): TGTGCCAGCTCGGCCCTATTCGGGTCGCGAGAAAATGAAAAACTGTTTTTT. This chain links TRBV18 with TRBJ1-4; unclear D gene. This CDR3 contains 17 residues. Germline lookup yields CDR1 KGHSH and CDR2 LQKENI. V shed 6 bases and J shed 5 bases, with 22 bases lying between them.

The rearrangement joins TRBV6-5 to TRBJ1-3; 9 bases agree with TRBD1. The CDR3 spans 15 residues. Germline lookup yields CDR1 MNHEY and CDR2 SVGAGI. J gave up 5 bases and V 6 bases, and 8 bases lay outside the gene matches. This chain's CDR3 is CASRPPGQGRNTIYF. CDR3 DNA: TGTGCCAGCAGGCCCCCGGGACAGGGAAGAAACACCATATATTTT.

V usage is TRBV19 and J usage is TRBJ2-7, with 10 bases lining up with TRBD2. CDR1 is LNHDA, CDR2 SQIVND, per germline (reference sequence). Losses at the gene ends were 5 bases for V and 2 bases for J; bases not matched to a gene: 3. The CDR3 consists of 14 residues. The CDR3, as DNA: TGTGCCAGTAGTCGGAGCGGGGGGGCCTACGAGCAGTACTTC. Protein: CASSRSGGAYEQYF.

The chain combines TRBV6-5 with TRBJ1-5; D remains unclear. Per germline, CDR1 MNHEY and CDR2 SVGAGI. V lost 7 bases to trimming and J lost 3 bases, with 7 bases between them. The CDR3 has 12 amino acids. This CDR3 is CASMPLNQPQHF. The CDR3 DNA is TGTGCCAGCATGCCACTCAATCAGCCCCAGCATTTT.

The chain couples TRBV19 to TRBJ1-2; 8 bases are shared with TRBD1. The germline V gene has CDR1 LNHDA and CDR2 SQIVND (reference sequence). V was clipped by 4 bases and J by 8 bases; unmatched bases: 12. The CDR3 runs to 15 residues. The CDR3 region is CASSNRDRIPKGYTF. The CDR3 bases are TGTGCCAGTAGTAACCGGGACAGGATCCCTAAGGGCTACACCTTC. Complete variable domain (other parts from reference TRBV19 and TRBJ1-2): DGGITQSPKYLFRKEGQNVTLSCEQNLNHDAMYWYRQDPGQGLRLIYYSQIVNDFQKGDIAEGYSVSREKKESFPLTVTSAQKNPTAFYLCASSNRDRIPKGYTFGSGTRLTVV.

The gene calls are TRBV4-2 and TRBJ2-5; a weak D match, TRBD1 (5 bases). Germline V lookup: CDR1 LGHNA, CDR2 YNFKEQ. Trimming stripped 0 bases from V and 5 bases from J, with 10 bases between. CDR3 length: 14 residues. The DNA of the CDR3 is TGTGCCAGCAGCCAAGACAGGGTTCGGGAGACCCAGTACTTC. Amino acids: CASSQDRVRETQYF.

Written as DNA, the CDR3 is TGTGCCTGGAGCACAGGCAGGCCGCGGGGAAGTAGCACAGATACGCAGTATTTT. Protein product: CAWSTGRPRGSSTDTQYF. This chain connects TRBV30 to TRBJ2-3; D might be TRBD2 (6 bases). V lost 3 bases and J 0 bases, leaving 22 bases between the germline ends. Germline CDR1 is GTSNPN and CDR2 is SVGIG (reference sequence). This CDR3 is 18 amino acids long.

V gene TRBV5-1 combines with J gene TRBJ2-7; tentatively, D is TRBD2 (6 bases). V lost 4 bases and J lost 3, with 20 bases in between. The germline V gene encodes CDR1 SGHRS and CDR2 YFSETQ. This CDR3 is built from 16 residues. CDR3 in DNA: TGCGCCAGCAGCCTGGATCTGGGGACTCACCTCTACGAGCAGTACTTC. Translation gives CASSLDLGTHLYEQYF.

DNA of the CDR3: TGTGCCAGCAGTTTATCGGTGATGACAGGGGACGAGCAGTACTTC. It translates to CASSLSVMTGDEQYF. The chain has TRBV28 and TRBJ2-7; the match to TRBD1 covers 8 bases. The CDR3 is 15 amino acids. Germline assignment: CDR1 MDHEN and CDR2 SYDVKM. V shed 1 base, J shed 5 bases, and the junction held 7 bases outside the gene matches.

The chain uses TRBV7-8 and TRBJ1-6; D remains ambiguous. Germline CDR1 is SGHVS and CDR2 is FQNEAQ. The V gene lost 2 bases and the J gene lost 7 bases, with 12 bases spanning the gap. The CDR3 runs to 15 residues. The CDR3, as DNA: TGTGCCAGCAGCTTATCGGCGGCGCGGAATTCACCCCTCCACTTT. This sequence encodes CASSLSAARNSPLHF.

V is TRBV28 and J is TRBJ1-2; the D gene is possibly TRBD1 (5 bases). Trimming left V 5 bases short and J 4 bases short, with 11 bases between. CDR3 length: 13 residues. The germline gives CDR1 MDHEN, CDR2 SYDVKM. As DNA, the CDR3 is TGTGCCAGCAGTCCGGACAACTTCTATGGCTACACCTTC. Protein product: CASSPDNFYGYTF.

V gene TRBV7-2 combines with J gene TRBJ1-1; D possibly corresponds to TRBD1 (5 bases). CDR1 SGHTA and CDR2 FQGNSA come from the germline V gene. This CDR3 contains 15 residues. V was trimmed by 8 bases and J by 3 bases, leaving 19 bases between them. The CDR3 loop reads CASRETPTVYTEAFF. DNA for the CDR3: TGTGCCAGCCGTGAAACACCGACAGTCTACACTGAAGCTTTCTTT.

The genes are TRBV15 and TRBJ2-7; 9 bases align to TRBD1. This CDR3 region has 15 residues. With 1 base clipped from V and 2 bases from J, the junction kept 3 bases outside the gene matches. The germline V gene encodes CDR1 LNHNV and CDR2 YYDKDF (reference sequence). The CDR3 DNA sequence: TGTGCCACCAGCAGAGGAACAGGGGGCACCTACGAGCAGTACTTC. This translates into CATSRGTGGTYEQYF.

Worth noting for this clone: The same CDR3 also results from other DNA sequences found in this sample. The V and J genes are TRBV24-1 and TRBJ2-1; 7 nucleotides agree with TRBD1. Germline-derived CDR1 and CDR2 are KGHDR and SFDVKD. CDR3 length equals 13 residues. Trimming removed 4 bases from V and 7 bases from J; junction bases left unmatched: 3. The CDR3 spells CATSDDRVNEQFF. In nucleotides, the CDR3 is TGTGCCACCAGTGACGACAGGGTAAATGAGCAGTTCTTC.

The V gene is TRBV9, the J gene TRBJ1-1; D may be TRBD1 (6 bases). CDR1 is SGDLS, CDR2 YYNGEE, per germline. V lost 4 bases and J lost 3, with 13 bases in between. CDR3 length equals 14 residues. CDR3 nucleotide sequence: TGTGCCAGCAGCCCCCACAGGGACCACACTGAAGCTTTCTTT. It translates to CASSPHRDHTEAFF.